This T cell receptor beta chain stems from a study of cytomegalovirus exposure and HLA in healthy donors. Germline loops: CDR1 MGHDK, CDR2 SYGVNS. The CDR3 has 16 residues. The J segment lost 4 bases and the V segment lost 1 base, leaving 8 bases of the junction unmatched. Though nominally healthy at sampling, donors likely had unrecorded immune exposures. With 60 Vbeta and 13 Jbeta primers, the PCR was carried out. Sequenced by immunoSEQ multiplex PCR; TCRdb stores in-frame clones only, minus some. Of around 150,000 clones in the sample, roughly three quarters were seen once. Sequencing was performed on PBMCs. The rearrangement uses TRBV25-1 and TRBJ2-5, with 8 positions matching TRBD1. The clonotype originates from a woman in her 40s in good health and CMV-seronegative. The CDR3 loop is CASSEFGTGGRETQYF. The CDR3 nucleotides read TGTGCCAGCAGTGAATTTGGAACAGGGGGGCGAGAGACCCAGTACTTC.